The 24 T cell receptor beta chains presented below share a single source sample, sequenced in a study of blood T cell repertoires in COVID-19. The data were produced by immunoSEQ multiplex PCR, yet TCRdb's version contains in-frame clones alone and is incomplete. Of tens of thousands of clones detected, around 85% appear once; the ten largest clones hold 5% to 7%. The sequenced sample was peripheral blood. Receptors originate from a man in his fifties or sixties with active COVID-19.

The chain uses TRBV7-9 and TRBJ1-2; D possibly corresponds to TRBD1 (6 bases). Germline assignment: CDR1 SEHNR and CDR2 FQNEAQ (reference sequence). CDR3 size: 16 residues. Trimming cost V 5 bases and J 0 bases, with 16 bases left between them. The CDR3 DNA reads as TGTGCCAGCAGCCAGACCCAGGGGCACTCTAACTATGGCTACACCTTC. This translates into CASSQTQGHSNYGYTF.

This clone has just one count. This chain uses TRBV5-4 with TRBJ1-2; D ambiguous. Germline values: CDR1 SGHNT, CDR2 YYREEE (reference sequence). The CDR3 has 12 residues. Deletions cut 0 bases from V and 5 bases from J, with 5 bases between. This CDR3 reads CASSLDNYGYTF. The CDR3 DNA is TGTGCCAGCAGCTTGGACAATTATGGCTACACCTTC.

The chain joins TRBV12-3 or TRBV12-4 to TRBJ2-7; D not certain. V was trimmed by 5 bases and J by 3 bases, leaving 5 bases between them. The CDR3 totals 11 residues. CDR3 sequence reads: CASSVLYEQYF. Written as DNA, the CDR3 is TGTGCCAGCAGTGTCCTCTACGAGCAGTACTTC.

The chain combines TRBV7-6 with TRBJ2-2, with D hard to call. The CDR3 sequence is 15 residues long. Germline lookup yields CDR1 SGHVS and CDR2 FNYEAQ. The ends were cut back, 1 base at V and 3 bases at J, with 9 bases in the middle. DNA of the CDR3: TGTGCCAGCAGCTTAGAATACGAGCACACCGGGGAGCTGTTTTTT. Translating it yields CASSLEYEHTGELFF.

This clone was detected once. V gene TRBV29-1 combines with J gene TRBJ1-1; perhaps TRBD1 as D (6 bases). Germline assignment: CDR1 SQVTM and CDR2 ANQGSEA. V was clipped by 0 bases and J by 5 bases, with 16 bases between them. The CDR3 extends over 15 amino acids. In DNA form, the CDR3 reads TGCAGCGTTGAAGATAGGGGGGGCGGGAAGACTGAAGCTTTCTTT. This sequence encodes CSVEDRGGGKTEAFF. The full variable domain, in which reference TRBV29-1 and TRBJ1-1 provide the parts outside the CDR3, is SAVISQKPSRDICQRGTSLTIQCQVDSQVTMMFWYRQQPGQSLTLIATANQGSEATYESGFVIDKFPISRPNLTFSTLTVSNMSPEDSSIYLCSVEDRGGGKTEAFFGQGTRLTVV.

CDR3 region: CASSLNRDSNGYTF. The CDR3 DNA reads as TGTGCCAGCAGCTTAAACCGGGACAGCAATGGCTACACCTTC. The chain uses TRBV7-2 and TRBJ1-2; 7 bases fit TRBD1. CDR3 length equals 14 residues. Germline V lookup: CDR1 SGHTA, CDR2 FQGNSA. V lost 2 bases to trimming and J lost 6 bases; unmatched junction nucleotides: 6.

This clone was counted a few times. V gene TRBV12-3 or TRBV12-4 combines with J gene TRBJ1-4; D remains unclear. This CDR3 region has 13 residues. The germline V and J ends were trimmed by 6 bases and 5 bases, with 10 bases remaining between them. In DNA form, the CDR3 reads TGTGCCAGCAGCCTGGCGAGGAATGAAAAACTGTTTTTT. It translates to CASSLARNEKLFF.

V is TRBV5-5 and J is TRBJ1-2, with 9 bases that match TRBD1. Germline trimming cut 4 bases from V and 4 bases from J; bases unmatched to any gene: 5. The CDR3 runs to 14 residues. Germline CDR1 and CDR2: SGHKS and YYEKEE (reference sequence). This CDR3 is CASSGGQGRYGYTF. CDR3 sequence (DNA): TGTGCCAGCAGCGGCGGACAGGGGCGCTATGGCTACACCTTC.

The chain recombines TRBV18 with TRBJ1-2; D ambiguous. The germline V gene has CDR1 KGHSH and CDR2 LQKENI. The CDR3 runs to 15 residues. Trimming pared 4 bases from V and 7 bases from J, leaving 19 bases between. DNA of the CDR3: TGTGCCAGCTCACAACGTGGGCAGGACTCAGGTGGCTACACCTTC. Protein product: CASSQRGQDSGGYTF.

The V and J genes are TRBV6-1 and TRBJ2-7; 7 nucleotides line up with TRBD1. The CDR3 loop spans 12 amino acids. J gave up 11 bases and V 3 bases, and 7 bases lay outside the gene matches. Germline CDR1 reads MNHNS; CDR2 reads SASEGT. Written as DNA, the CDR3 is TGTGCCAGCAGTGATACAGGGGAGCTTAAGTACTTC. Translating gives CASSDTGELKYF.

This clone has just a few counts. The rearrangement uses TRBV9 and TRBJ2-2; 13 nucleotides agree with TRBD2. This CDR3 is 15 amino acids long. V was clipped by 5 bases and J by 5 bases; unmatched bases: 3. Germline CDR1 and CDR2: SGDLS and YYNGEE. The CDR3 DNA is TGTGCCAGCAGTGGACTAGCGGGAGTTACCGGGGAGCTGTTTTTT. It translates to CASSGLAGVTGELFF.

The chain is built from TRBV28 and TRBJ2-7, with D possibly matching TRBD2 (5 bases). Germline CDR1 is MDHEN and CDR2 is SYDVKM. Trimming removed 5 bases from V and 0 bases from J, with 17 bases in between. The length of the CDR3 is 16 residues. CDR3 sequence (DNA): TGTGCCAGCAGTCATGGACGAGGGATGAGCTCCTACGAGCAGTACTTC. Amino acid sequence: CASSHGRGMSSYEQYF.

This sequence joins TRBV28 and TRBJ2-7; tentative D call: TRBD1 (5 bases). This CDR3 spans 15 amino acids. The germline V gene has CDR1 MDHEN and CDR2 SYDVKM. V was trimmed by 1 base and J by 0 bases, leaving 10 bases between them. CDR3 coding DNA: TGTGCCAGCAGTTTATATGGGGCTTTCTCCTACGAGCAGTACTTC. Protein product: CASSLYGAFSYEQYF.

J is TRBJ2-2 and V is TRBV2; TRBD2 matches 8 bases. Germline V gene lookup returns CDR1 SNHLY and CDR2 FYNNEI. CDR3 length: 16 amino acids. Trimming removed 1 base from V and 8 bases from J; junction bases left unmatched: 9. The CDR3 DNA is TGTGCCAGCAGTGAAGTTGGACTAGCAGTTAGGGGGGAGCTGTTTTTT. Its protein product is CASSEVGLAVRGELFF.

The J gene is TRBJ2-3, the V gene TRBV5-1; tentative D call: TRBD1 (6 bases). Germline V gives CDR1 SGHRS, CDR2 YFSETQ. CDR3 length: 13 amino acids. V lost 5 bases, J lost 6 bases, and 13 bases lay in between. CDR3 nucleotide sequence: TGCGCCAGCAGTATGGCAGGGGAGGATACGCAGTATTTT. Protein product: CASSMAGEDTQYF.

The chain couples TRBV29-1 to TRBJ2-3; maybe TRBD1 (5 bases). This CDR3 comprises 13 residues. V lost 4 bases and J 1 base, leaving 9 bases between the germline ends. From germline, CDR1 is SQVTM and CDR2 ANQGSEA. CDR3 sequence (DNA): TGCAGCGTTGCCAGGGATCGCACAGATACGCAGTATTTT. This codes for CSVARDRTDTQYF.

The chain combines TRBV11-3 with TRBJ2-1; tentative D call: TRBD1 (5 bases). This CDR3 is 15 amino acids long. V was trimmed by 4 bases and J by 0 bases, leaving 10 bases between them. Germline V lookup: CDR1 SGHNT, CDR2 YENEEA. As DNA, the CDR3 is TGTGCCAGCAGCTCACCCGACAGCTCCTACAATGAGCAGTTCTTC. The encoded protein is CASSSPDSSYNEQFF.

The chain joins TRBV9 to TRBJ1-1; 9 bases fit TRBD1. The germline V gene has CDR1 SGDLS and CDR2 YYNGEE. This CDR3 has 15 amino acids. V shed 3 bases, J shed 4 bases, and the junction held 7 bases outside the gene matches. The CDR3 here is CASSGGQGSGTEAFF. The CDR3 coding sequence is TGTGCCAGCAGCGGTGGACAGGGGTCGGGCACTGAAGCTTTCTTT.

This chain joins TRBV2 and TRBJ2-1; a possible D gene is TRBD2 (5 bases). Per germline, CDR1 SNHLY and CDR2 FYNNEI. V was shortened by 1 base and J by 0 bases, with 7 bases between the two germline ends. The CDR3 runs 15 residues. CDR3 coding DNA: TGTGCCAGCAGTGAAGACGGGGTCTCCTACAATGAGCAGTTCTTC. Protein sequence: CASSEDGVSYNEQFF.

CDR3 DNA: TGTGCCAGCAGCTTTCGGACAGGGGGCCCAGATACGCAGTATTTT. This gives the protein CASSFRTGGPDTQYF. This rearrangement joins TRBV7-9 to TRBJ2-3, with TRBD1 matching over 11 bases. Losses at the gene ends were 3 bases for V and 4 bases for J; bases not matched to a gene: 3. Germline lookup yields CDR1 SEHNR and CDR2 FQNEAQ (reference sequence). The CDR3 is made up of 15 amino acids. Supplemented by reference TRBV7-9 and TRBJ2-3, the full variable domain reads DTGVSQNPRHKITKRGQNVTFRCDPISEHNRLYWYRQTLGQGPEFLTYFQNEAQLEKSRLLSDRFSAERPKGSFSTLEIQRTEQGDSAMYLCASSFRTGGPDTQYFGPGTRLTVL.

The chain links TRBV7-2 to TRBJ2-3; tentatively, D is TRBD2 (6 bases). This CDR3 has 17 amino acids. Germline V gene sequence: CDR1 SGHTA, CDR2 FQGNSA. Deletions cut 0 bases from V and 3 bases from J, with 16 bases between. The CDR3 loop reads CASSLALGGGSTDTQYF. CDR3 in DNA: TGTGCCAGCAGCTTAGCGTTAGGAGGAGGGAGTACAGATACGCAGTATTTT.

V is TRBV7-8 and J is TRBJ2-7, with D perhaps matching TRBD2 (6 bases). The CDR3 spans 15 residues. The germline gives CDR1 SGHVS, CDR2 FQNEAQ. The ends were cut back, 2 bases at V and 0 bases at J, with 11 bases in the middle. CDR3: CASSLRETSSYEQYF. Written as DNA, the CDR3 is TGTGCCAGCAGCTTACGCGAGACTAGCTCCTACGAGCAGTACTTC.

The chain joins TRBV5-1 to TRBJ1-1; tentative D call: TRBD1 (6 bases). The CDR3 extends over 15 amino acids. Trimming pared 2 bases from V and 7 bases from J, leaving 18 bases between. The V gene's germline CDR1 is SGHRS and CDR2 YFSETQ. DNA of the CDR3: TGCGCCAGCAGCTTCGCAGGGGCCGAGGGTAGTGAAGCTTTCTTT. This sequence encodes CASSFAGAEGSEAFF.

This clone was seen only once. This chain links TRBV10-3 with TRBJ2-5, with 7 bases that match TRBD2. CDR1 is ENHRY and CDR2 is SYGVKD in the germline V gene. V shed 2 bases and J 5 bases; nucleotides not matched to a gene: 8. CDR3 length: 15 amino acids. The CDR3 coding sequence is TGTGCCATCAGTGAGATTGCGGGGGACTTGGAGACCCAGTACTTC. It yields the protein CAISEIAGDLETQYF.